Each of the 25 T cell receptor beta chains below was sequenced from the same sample in a study of regulatory T cells in long-lasting Graves disease. Investigators prepared the TCR beta libraries by applying iRepertoire HTBI primers and Arm-PCR of CDR3 regions. One entry per CDR3 protein, called by TCRdb with MiXCR from the multiplex PCR reads. Among about 540,000 distinct CDR3 sequences listed, about 13% were seen once. Noted time point: newly diagnosed GD, antithyroid drugs for less than 3 months. The authors made the TCR library using RNA they extracted from PBMCs. These data were also reused for a study on T cells in Graves' hyperthyroidism and ophthalmopathy.

Material: peripheral blood mononuclear cells (PBMCs), obtained at new diagnosis, from a patient treated with antithyroid drugs. All receptors derive from a man between 25 and 39 years old with Graves disease.

This clonotype was seen a few times. V gene TRBV7-9 combines with J gene TRBJ1-4; 7 nucleotides align to TRBD1. After removal of 3 bases from V and 5 bases from J, the junction contained 3 bases not matched to a gene. CDR1 is SEHNR, CDR2 FQNEAQ, per germline (reference sequence). The CDR3 is 14 amino acids. CDR3 region: CASSFAGGNEKLFF. DNA of the CDR3: TGTGCCAGCAGCTTTGCAGGGGGAAATGAAAAACTGTTTTTT.

This clonotype was counted only a few times. The chain carries TRBV7-6 and TRBJ2-5, with 7 positions matching TRBD2. J lost 5 bases, V lost 1 base, and 7 bases had no gene match. The CDR3 contains 15 residues. Germline-derived CDR1 and CDR2 are SGHVS and FNYEAQ. CDR3 coding DNA: TGTGCCAGCAGCTTAGGGGCTAGCGGTGGGGAGACCCAGTACTTC. Protein sequence: CASSLGASGGETQYF.

V gene TRBV29-1 combines with J gene TRBJ2-7; 15 nucleotides match TRBD2. Germline trimming cut 6 bases from V and 0 bases from J; bases unmatched to any gene: 9. Germline V gene sequence: CDR1 SQVTM, CDR2 ANQGSEA. The CDR3 spans 17 residues. In DNA form, the CDR3 reads TGCAGCGTAGAGCAGCCGGGACTAGCGGGGGGCTCCTACGAGCAGTACTTC. This translates into CSVEQPGLAGGSYEQYF.

This clonotype has a count of ten or more. V usage is TRBV7-9 and J usage is TRBJ1-5; possibly TRBD1 for D (6 bases). Trimming pared 3 bases from V and 0 bases from J, leaving 6 bases between. In germline, CDR1 is SEHNR, CDR2 FQNEAQ (reference sequence). This CDR3 comprises 14 residues. CDR3 bases: TGTGCCAGCAGCTTGGACAGTAGCAATCAGCCCCAGCATTTT. This encodes CASSLDSSNQPQHF.

This clonotype occurred many times. The J gene is TRBJ1-5, the V gene TRBV5-6; 10 bases line up with TRBD1. Germline loops: CDR1 SGHDT, CDR2 YYEEEE. CDR3 length equals 16 residues. V gave up 4 bases and J gave up 7 bases; unmatched junction bases: 11. The CDR3 spells CASSGAGQGLRQPQHF. CDR3 in DNA: TGTGCCAGCAGCGGGGCGGGACAGGGGTTGAGGCAGCCCCAGCATTTT.

This clonotype was observed many times. The rearrangement joins TRBV20-1 to TRBJ1-3; possible D gene TRBD1, 5 bases. CDR1 is DFQATT and CDR2 is SNEGSKA in the germline V gene (reference sequence). V was shortened by 6 bases and J by 0 bases, with 15 bases between the two germline ends. This CDR3 comprises 15 residues. This CDR3 is CSAGKTAYSGNTIYF. The CDR3 coding sequence is TGCAGTGCGGGAAAGACAGCCTACTCTGGAAACACCATATATTTT.

This clonotype was counted many times. CDR3 sequence: CASSWDAQSYEQYF. As DNA, the CDR3 is TGTGCCAGCAGCTGGGATGCTCAGTCCTACGAGCAGTACTTC. The rearrangement uses TRBV2 and TRBJ2-7, with D hard to call. The CDR3 has 14 amino acids. The V and J ends lost 6 bases and 1 base respectively, with 13 bases between them. Germline CDR1 reads SNHLY; CDR2 reads FYNNEI.

This clonotype was found many times. The V call is TRBV7-3, the J call TRBJ1-1; D might be TRBD1 (5 bases). The CDR3 contains 13 residues. Germline V CDR1 and CDR2: SGHTA, FQGTGA. The ends were cut back, 6 bases at V and 5 bases at J, with 13 bases in the middle. The CDR3 sequence: CASSQGSLTEAFF. CDR3 bases: TGTGCCAGCAGTCAGGGCAGCTTAACTGAAGCTTTCTTT.

Turning to this clonotype: The junction shows a germline mismatch at one end, possibly a read error. This chain links TRBV27 with TRBJ2-7; TRBD2 matches 7 bases. CDR1 and CDR2 from the germline V gene are MNHEY and SMNVEV (reference sequence). The CDR3 has 15 residues. In DNA, the CDR3 is TGTGCCAGCAGCTCTTACCGGGAGGCCCTCTACGAGCAGTGCTTC. Protein: CASSSYREALYEQCF.

On this clonotype itself: A much larger clone lies a single base off, so this may be a read error. CDR3 in DNA: TGCAGTGCTAGACCTATAGCCGGGACAGGGATGCGAGTGTGCACCGGGGAGCTGTTTTTT. Encoded protein: CSARPIAGTGMRVCTGELFF. The chain recombines TRBV20-1 with TRBJ2-2, with TRBD1 identical over 9 bases. The trim removed 2 bases at V and 4 bases at J, leaving 20 bases unmatched. The CDR3 runs 20 residues. Germline values: CDR1 DFQATT, CDR2 SNEGSKA (reference sequence).

There are many counts of this clonotype. The V and J genes are TRBV24-1 and TRBJ2-2; maybe TRBD2 (5 bases). The CDR3 covers 14 residues. V was cut by 6 bases and J by 2 bases, with 9 bases left in between. The V gene's germline CDR1 is KGHDR and CDR2 SFDVKD. CDR3 sequence (DNA): TGTGCCACCAGTCGAGCGGTTAACACCGGGGAGCTGTTTTTT. Encoded protein: CATSRAVNTGELFF.

The chain combines TRBV2 with TRBJ2-5; tentatively, D is TRBD2 (5 bases). The CDR3 consists of 14 residues. Trimming pared 9 bases from V and 2 bases from J, leaving 16 bases between. Looked up from germline, CDR1 is SNHLY and CDR2 is FYNNEI. The CDR3 DNA is TGTGCCAGTATCGGGGAACGGGTACAAGAGACCCAGTACTTC. It specifies CASIGERVQETQYF.

This clonotype occurred many times. The rearrangement uses TRBV11-3 and TRBJ2-3; no definite D call. Germline lookup yields CDR1 SGHNT and CDR2 YENEEA. This CDR3 has 13 amino acids. V lost 0 bases, J lost 2 bases, and 3 bases lay in between. This CDR3 is CASSLEDTDTQYF. The CDR3 nucleotides read TGTGCCAGCAGCTTAGAAGACACAGATACGCAGTATTTT.

This clonotype was counted at least ten times. V is TRBV15 and J is TRBJ1-1; perhaps TRBD1 as D (5 bases). Germline V gives CDR1 LNHNV, CDR2 YYDKDF (reference sequence). The CDR3 runs to 18 residues. Between the trimmed V and J ends, which lost 9 bases and 3 bases, there was a span of 29 bases. CDR3 region: CATLNQTGLRIPYTEAFF. CDR3 DNA: TGTGCCACTCTCAATCAAACAGGTCTGCGGATTCCGTACACTGAAGCTTTCTTT.

This clonotype was found a few times. As DNA, the CDR3 is TGTGCCAGCAGCACTGACAGGGGGGCTGAAGCTTTCTTT. Translation gives CASSTDRGAEAFF. This chain uses TRBV7-9 with TRBJ1-1; TRBD1 agrees at 9 bases. This CDR3 is 13 amino acids long. The V gene's germline CDR1 is SEHNR and CDR2 FQNEAQ (reference sequence). V was pared by 5 bases and J by 6 bases, with 4 bases of the junction left unmatched.

Many counts were recorded for this clonotype. CDR3 coding DNA: TGTGCCAGCAGTTTAGCGCAGCGGGAGGTCCAAGAGACCCAGTACTTC. It translates to CASSLAQREVQETQYF. The chain recombines TRBV12-3 or TRBV12-4 with TRBJ2-5; 9 bases line up with TRBD2. The CDR3 extends over 16 amino acids. Losses at the gene ends were 0 bases for V and 1 base for J; bases not matched to a gene: 3.

This clonotype appeared many times. The V gene is TRBV20-1, the J gene TRBJ2-3; TRBD2 agrees at 9 bases. The CDR3 is 17 residues long. The ends lost 0 bases at V and 1 base at J; junction bases unmatched: 8. CDR1 is DFQATT and CDR2 is SNEGSKA in the germline V gene (reference sequence). CDR3 bases: TGCAGTGCTAGAGATCAGGAAGCGGGAGGTGGCACAGATACGCAGTATTTT. This translates into CSARDQEAGGGTDTQYF.

At least ten counts were recorded for this clonotype. This rearrangement joins TRBV5-1 to TRBJ1-1, with 7 positions matching TRBD1. This CDR3 has 14 residues. CDR1 is SGHRS, CDR2 YFSETQ, per germline. V lost 0 bases, J lost 3 bases, and 2 bases stayed unmatched. Here the CDR3 reads CASSLERGHTEAFF. The DNA for the CDR3 is TGCGCCAGCAGCTTGGAAAGGGGGCACACTGAAGCTTTCTTT.

At least ten counts were recorded for this clonotype. This chain connects TRBV20-1 to TRBJ1-3, with unresolved D. CDR1 and CDR2 from the germline V gene are DFQATT and SNEGSKA (reference sequence). This CDR3 has 14 amino acids. V shed 6 bases and J shed 4 bases, with 16 bases lying between them. CDR3 sequence: CSAQLPGPGNTIYF. The CDR3 DNA sequence: TGCAGTGCCCAACTACCGGGCCCCGGAAACACCATATATTTT.

This clonotype was seen at least ten times. The chain recombines TRBV28 with TRBJ2-7, with 11 nucleotides matching TRBD2. The CDR3 loop spans 13 amino acids. Germline lookup yields CDR1 MDHEN and CDR2 SYDVKM. This chain's CDR3 is CGSTSGSSYEQYF. The DNA for the CDR3 is TGTGGGAGTACTAGCGGGAGCTCCTACGAGCAGTACTTC.

At least ten counts were recorded for this clonotype. The rearrangement uses TRBV7-2 and TRBJ1-6; D remains ambiguous. Looked up from germline, CDR1 is SGHTA and CDR2 is FQGNSA. The CDR3 has 13 residues. Trimming removed 6 bases from V and 9 bases from J, with 12 bases in between. This CDR3 is CASSPGPSSPLHF. In nucleotides, the CDR3 is TGTGCCAGCAGTCCCGGGCCCAGTTCACCCCTCCACTTT.

The table lists this clonotype with many counts. One end of the junction fails to match germline, which may point to a read error. The J gene is TRBJ2-7, the V gene TRBV20-1; D is perhaps TRBD1 (5 bases). In germline, CDR1 is DFQATT, CDR2 SNEGSKA (reference sequence). This CDR3 has 9 residues. This CDR3 is CSAGQDGSF. The CDR3, as DNA: TGCAGTGCGGGGCAAGACGGGTCCTTC.

This clonotype was recorded many times. The V gene is TRBV24-1, the J gene TRBJ2-1, with TRBD2 as a possible D gene (7 bases). CDR1 is KGHDR, CDR2 SFDVKD, per germline. V gave up 4 bases and J gave up 2 bases, with 11 bases separating them. There are 15 residues in the CDR3. Here the CDR3 DNA reads TGTGCCACCAGTGAGGGGGGGGCCCCCTACAATGAGCAGTTCTTC. Amino acids: CATSEGGAPYNEQFF.

In its sample, this clonotype was seen many times. This chain uses TRBV24-1 with TRBJ2-1, with 9 positions matching TRBD2. CDR3 length: 17 residues. With 2 bases clipped from V and 3 bases from J, the junction kept 7 bases outside the gene matches. Per germline, CDR1 KGHDR and CDR2 SFDVKD. As DNA, the CDR3 is TGTGCCACCAGTGATTCGACGACTAGCGGAGTCTACAATGAGCAGTTCTTC. Protein product: CATSDSTTSGVYNEQFF.

The chain employs TRBV7-9 and TRBJ2-7; D unresolved. This CDR3 is 14 amino acids long. The V gene lost 1 base and the J gene lost 8 bases, with 15 bases spanning the gap. Germline assignment: CDR1 SEHNR and CDR2 FQNEAQ (reference sequence). CDR3 amino acids: CASSLGGGLLKQYF. The DNA for the CDR3 is TGTGCCAGCAGCTTAGGTGGCGGCCTGCTGAAGCAGTACTTC.